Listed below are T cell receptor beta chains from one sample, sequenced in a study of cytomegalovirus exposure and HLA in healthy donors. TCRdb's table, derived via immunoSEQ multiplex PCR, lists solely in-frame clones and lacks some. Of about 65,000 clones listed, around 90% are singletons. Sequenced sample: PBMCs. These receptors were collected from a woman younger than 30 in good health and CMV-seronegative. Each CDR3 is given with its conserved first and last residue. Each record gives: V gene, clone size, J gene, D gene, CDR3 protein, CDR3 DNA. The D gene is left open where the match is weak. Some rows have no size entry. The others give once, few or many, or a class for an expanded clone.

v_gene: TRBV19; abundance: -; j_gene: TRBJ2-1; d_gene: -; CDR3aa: CASSISGSSYNEQFF; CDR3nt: TGTGCCAGTAGTATAAGTGGCAGCTCCTACAATGAGCAGTTCTTC
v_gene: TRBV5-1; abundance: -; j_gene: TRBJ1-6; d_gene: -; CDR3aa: CASSLSRYNSPLHF; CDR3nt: TGCGCCAGCAGCTTGAGCCGCTATAATTCACCCCTCCACTTT
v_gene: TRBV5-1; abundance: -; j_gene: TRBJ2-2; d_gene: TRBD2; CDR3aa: CASSPPGGGTGELFF; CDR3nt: TGCGCCAGCAGCCCACCCGGCGGGGGGACCGGGGAGCTGTTTTTT
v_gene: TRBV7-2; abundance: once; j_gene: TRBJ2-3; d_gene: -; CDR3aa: CASSLGGLGVNTQYF; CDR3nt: TGTGCCAGCAGCTTAGGGGGGCTTGGGGTGAATACGCAGTATTTT
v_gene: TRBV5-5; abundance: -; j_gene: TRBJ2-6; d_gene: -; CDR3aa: CASSTGGAGANVLTF; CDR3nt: TGTGCCAGCAGCACCGGGGGAGCTGGGGCCAACGTCCTGACTTTC
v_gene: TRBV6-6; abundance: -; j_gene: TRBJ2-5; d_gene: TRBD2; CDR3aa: CASSYWGGPNQETQYF; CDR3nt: TGTGCCAGCAGTTACTGGGGAGGGCCAAACCAAGAGACCCAGTACTTC
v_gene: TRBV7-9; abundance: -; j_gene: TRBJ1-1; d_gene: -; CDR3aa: CASSPASFRNTEAFF; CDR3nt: TGTGCCAGCAGCCCTGCGTCTTTTAGGAACACTGAAGCTTTCTTT
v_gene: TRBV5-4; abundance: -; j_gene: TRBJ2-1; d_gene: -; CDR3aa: CASSLVSGDNEQFF; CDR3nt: TGTGCCAGCAGCTTGGTGTCGGGGGATAATGAGCAGTTCTTC
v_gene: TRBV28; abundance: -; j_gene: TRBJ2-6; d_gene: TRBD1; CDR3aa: CASSSDEGTGGVSGANVLTF; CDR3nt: TGTGCCAGCAGTTCCGACGAAGGGACAGGGGGTGTCTCTGGGGCCAACGTCCTGACTTTC
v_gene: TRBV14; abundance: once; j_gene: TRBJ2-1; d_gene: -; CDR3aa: CASSAEARGAYNEQFF; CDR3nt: TGTGCCAGCAGCGCCGAGGCTAGGGGTGCCTACAATGAGCAGTTCTTC
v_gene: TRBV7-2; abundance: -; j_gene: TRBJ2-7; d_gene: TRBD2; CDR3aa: CASSPQRGVGTYEQYF; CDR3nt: TGTGCCAGCAGCCCCCAGCGGGGGGTGGGAACCTACGAGCAGTACTTC
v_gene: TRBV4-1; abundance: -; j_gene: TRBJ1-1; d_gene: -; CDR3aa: CASSQGDTMNTEAFF; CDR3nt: TGCGCCAGCAGCCAAGGGGACACCATGAACACTGAAGCTTTCTTT
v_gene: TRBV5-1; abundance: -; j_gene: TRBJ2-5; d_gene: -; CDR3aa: CASSQGLNQETQYF; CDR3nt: TGCGCCAGCAGCCAGGGACTCAACCAAGAGACCCAGTACTTC
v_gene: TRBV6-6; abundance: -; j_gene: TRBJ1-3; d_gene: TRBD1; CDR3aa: CASSSTGVGGNTIYF; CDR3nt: TGTGCCAGCAGTTCGACAGGGGTCGGTGGAAACACCATATATTTT
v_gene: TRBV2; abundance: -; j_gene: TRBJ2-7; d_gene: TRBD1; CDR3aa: CASAQGAREQYF; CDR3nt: TGTGCCAGCGCCCAGGGGGCGCGGGAGCAGTACTTC
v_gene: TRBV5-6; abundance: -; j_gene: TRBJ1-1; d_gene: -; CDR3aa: CASSFSSLRGFTEAFF; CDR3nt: TGTGCCAGCAGCTTTTCGTCCCTTCGGGGTTTCACTGAAGCTTTCTTT
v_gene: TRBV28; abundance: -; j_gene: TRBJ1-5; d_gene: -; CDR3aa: CASSRKGGATDQPQHF; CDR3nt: TGTGCCAGCAGTAGGAAAGGGGGGGCGACGGATCAGCCCCAGCATTTT
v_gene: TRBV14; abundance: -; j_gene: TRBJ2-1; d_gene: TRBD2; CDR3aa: CASSVTSGRGNEQFF; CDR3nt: TGTGCCAGCAGCGTGACTAGCGGGAGGGGAAATGAGCAGTTCTTC
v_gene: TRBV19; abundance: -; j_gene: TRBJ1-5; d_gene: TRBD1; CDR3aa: CASSTQGSGGQPQHF; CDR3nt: TGTGCCAGTAGTACACAGGGGAGTGGCGGTCAGCCCCAGCATTTT
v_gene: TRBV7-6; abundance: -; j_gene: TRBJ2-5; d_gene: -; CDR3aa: CASSPDLEQETQYF; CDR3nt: TGTGCCAGCAGCCCAGACCTAGAGCAAGAGACCCAGTACTTC
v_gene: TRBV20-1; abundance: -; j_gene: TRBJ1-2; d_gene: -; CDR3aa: CSASEGYGYTF; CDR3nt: TGCAGTGCTAGCGAGGGCTATGGCTACACCTTC
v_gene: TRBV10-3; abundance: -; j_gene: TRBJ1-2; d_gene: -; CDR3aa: CAISEPPDRPYGYTF; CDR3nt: TGTGCCATCAGTGAGCCCCCGGACAGACCATATGGCTACACCTTC
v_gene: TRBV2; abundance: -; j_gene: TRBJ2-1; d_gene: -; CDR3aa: CASSEKVREEYNEQFF; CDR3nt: TGTGCCAGCAGTGAAAAAGTCAGAGAGGAATACAATGAGCAGTTCTTC
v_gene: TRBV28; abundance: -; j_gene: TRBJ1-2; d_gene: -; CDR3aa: CASRPPGGYGYTF; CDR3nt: TGTGCCAGCAGGCCCCCGGGGGGCTATGGCTACACCTTC
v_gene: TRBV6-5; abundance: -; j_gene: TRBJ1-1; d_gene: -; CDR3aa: CASRASQNTEAFF; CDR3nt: TGTGCCTCCAGGGCCAGCCAGAACACTGAAGCTTTCTTT
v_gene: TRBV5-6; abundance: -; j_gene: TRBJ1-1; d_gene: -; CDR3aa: CASSLALGALENTEAFF; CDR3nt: TGTGCCAGCAGCTTGGCCTTAGGGGCCCTTGAAAACACTGAAGCTTTCTTT
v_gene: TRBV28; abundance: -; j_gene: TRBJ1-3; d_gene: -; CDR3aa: CASDGTHSGNTIYF; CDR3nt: TGTGCCAGCGATGGGACTCACTCTGGAAACACCATATATTTT
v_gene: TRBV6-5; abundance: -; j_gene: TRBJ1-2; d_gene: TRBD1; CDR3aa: CASSPYTGQGTGYTF; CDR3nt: TGTGCCAGCAGTCCTTACACGGGACAGGGGACAGGCTACACCTTC
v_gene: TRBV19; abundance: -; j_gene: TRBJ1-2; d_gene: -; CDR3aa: CASSMVVGANYGYTF; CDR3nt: TGTGCCAGTAGTATGGTGGTGGGGGCCAACTATGGCTACACCTTC
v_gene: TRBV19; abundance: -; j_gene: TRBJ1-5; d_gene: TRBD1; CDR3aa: CASSIGPGQGPNQPQHF; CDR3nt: TGTGCCAGTAGTATAGGTCCAGGACAGGGCCCCAATCAGCCCCAGCATTTT
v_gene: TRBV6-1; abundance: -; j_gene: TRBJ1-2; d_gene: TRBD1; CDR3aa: CASSDPGTGGGYTF; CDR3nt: TGTGCCAGCAGTGACCCCGGGACAGGTGGGGGCTACACCTTC
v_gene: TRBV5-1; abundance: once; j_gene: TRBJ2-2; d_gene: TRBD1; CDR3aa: CASSLVAGGINTGELFF; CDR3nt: TGCGCCAGCAGCTTGGTGGCAGGGGGAATAAACACCGGGGAGCTGTTTTTT
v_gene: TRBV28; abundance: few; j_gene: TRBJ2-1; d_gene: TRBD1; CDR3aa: CASSSGQGDYNEQFF; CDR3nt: TGTGCCAGCAGTTCGGGACAGGGTGACTACAATGAGCAGTTCTTC
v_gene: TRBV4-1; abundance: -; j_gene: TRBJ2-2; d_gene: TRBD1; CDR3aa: CASSQVTGHTGELFF; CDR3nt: TGCGCCAGCAGCCAAGTGACAGGGCACACCGGGGAGCTGTTTTTT
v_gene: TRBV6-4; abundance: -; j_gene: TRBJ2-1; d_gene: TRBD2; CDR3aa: CASSVGLAEYNEQFF; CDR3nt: TGTGCCAGCAGTGTAGGGCTAGCGGAATACAATGAGCAGTTCTTC
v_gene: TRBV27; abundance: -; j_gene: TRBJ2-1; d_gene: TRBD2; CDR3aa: CASTRWGGLAGVKLNEQFF; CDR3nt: TGTGCCAGCACGCGCTGGGGGGGACTAGCGGGAGTAAAACTCAATGAGCAGTTCTTC
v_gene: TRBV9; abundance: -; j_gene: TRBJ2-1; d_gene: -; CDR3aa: CASSGAGNNEQFF; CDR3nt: TGTGCCAGCAGCGGTGCCGGGAACAATGAGCAGTTCTTC
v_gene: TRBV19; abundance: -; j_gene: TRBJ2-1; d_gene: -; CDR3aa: CASSTGSYEQFF; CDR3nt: TGTGCCAGTTCCACTGGTAGCTATGAGCAGTTCTTC
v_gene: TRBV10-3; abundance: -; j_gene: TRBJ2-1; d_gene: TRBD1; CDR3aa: CAIWPGGNEQFF; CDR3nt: TGTGCCATCTGGCCAGGGGGCAATGAGCAGTTCTTC
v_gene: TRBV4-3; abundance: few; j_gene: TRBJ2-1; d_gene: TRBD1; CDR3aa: CASSQDYYGQGANEQFF; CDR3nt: TGCGCCAGCAGCCAAGATTATTACGGACAGGGAGCCAATGAGCAGTTCTTC
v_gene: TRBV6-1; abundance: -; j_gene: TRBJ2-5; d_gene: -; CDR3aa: CASIERGRETQYF; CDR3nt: TGTGCCAGCATTGAAAGGGGCCGGGAGACCCAGTACTTC
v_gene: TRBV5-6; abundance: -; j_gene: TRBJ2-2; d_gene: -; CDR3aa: CASSLLGGTGELFF; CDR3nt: TGTGCCAGCAGCTTGCTGGGGGGTACCGGGGAGCTGTTTTTT
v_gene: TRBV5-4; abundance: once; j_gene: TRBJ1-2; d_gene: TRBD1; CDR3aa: CASSLARDRGPSLGYTF; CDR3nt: TGTGCCAGCAGCTTGGCCCGGGACAGGGGGCCATCGCTTGGCTACACCTTC
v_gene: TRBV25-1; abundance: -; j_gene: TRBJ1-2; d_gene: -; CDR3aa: CASSEGGSGGHGYTF; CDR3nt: TGTGCCAGCAGTGAGGGAGGGTCGGGAGGCCATGGCTACACCTTC
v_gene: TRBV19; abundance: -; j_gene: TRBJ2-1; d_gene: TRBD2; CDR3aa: CASKEFGLAGGQFF; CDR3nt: TGTGCCAGTAAAGAGTTCGGACTAGCGGGGGGGCAGTTCTTC
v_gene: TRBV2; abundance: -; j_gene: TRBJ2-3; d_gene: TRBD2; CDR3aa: CASSEALGAGVSTDTQYF; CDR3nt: TGTGCCAGCAGTGAAGCGCTAGGCGCGGGGGTAAGCACAGATACGCAGTATTTT
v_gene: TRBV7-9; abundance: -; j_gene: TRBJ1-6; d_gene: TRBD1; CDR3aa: CASTSEGQANSPLHF; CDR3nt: TGTGCCAGCACTAGCGAGGGACAGGCAAATTCACCCCTCCACTTT
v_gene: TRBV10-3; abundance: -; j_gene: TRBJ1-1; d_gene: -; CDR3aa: CAVGGGTEAFF; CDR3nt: TGTGCCGTGGGAGGCGGGACTGAAGCTTTCTTT